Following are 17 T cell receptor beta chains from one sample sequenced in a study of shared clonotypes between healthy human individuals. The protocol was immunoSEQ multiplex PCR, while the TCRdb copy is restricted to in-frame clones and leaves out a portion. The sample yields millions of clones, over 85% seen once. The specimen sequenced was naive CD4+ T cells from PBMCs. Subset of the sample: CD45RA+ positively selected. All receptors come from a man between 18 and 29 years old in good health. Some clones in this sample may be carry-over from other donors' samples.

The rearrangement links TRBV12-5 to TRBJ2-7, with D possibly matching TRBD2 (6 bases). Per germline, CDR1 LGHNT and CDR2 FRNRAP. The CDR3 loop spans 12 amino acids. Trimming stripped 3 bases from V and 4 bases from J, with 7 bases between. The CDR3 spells CASGLGGYEQYF. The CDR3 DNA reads TGTGCTAGTGGTTTAGGAGGGTACGAGCAGTACTTC.

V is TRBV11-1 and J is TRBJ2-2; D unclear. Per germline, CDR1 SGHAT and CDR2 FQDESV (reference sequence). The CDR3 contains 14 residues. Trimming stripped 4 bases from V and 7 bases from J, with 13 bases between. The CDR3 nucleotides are TGTGCCAGCAGCTCCGACTCCTCCGTCGGGGAGCTGTTTTTT. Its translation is CASSSDSSVGELFF. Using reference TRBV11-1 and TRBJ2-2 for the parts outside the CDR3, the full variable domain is EAEVAQSPRYKITEKSQAVAFWCDPISGHATLYWYRQILGQGPELLVQFQDESVVDDSQLPKDRFSAERLKGVDSTLKIQPAELGDSAMYLCASSSDSSVGELFFGEGSRLTVL.

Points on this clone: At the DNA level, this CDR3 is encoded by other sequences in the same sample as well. CDR3 loop: CASSGLAGVETQYF. The CDR3 nucleotides read TGCGCCAGCAGTGGTCTAGCGGGAGTAGAGACCCAGTACTTC. This chain joins TRBV5-1 and TRBJ2-5, with 10 bases fitting TRBD2. V lost 5 bases to trimming and J lost 4 bases; unmatched junction nucleotides: 5. Germline V gene lookup returns CDR1 SGHRS and CDR2 YFSETQ. The CDR3 sequence is 14 residues long.

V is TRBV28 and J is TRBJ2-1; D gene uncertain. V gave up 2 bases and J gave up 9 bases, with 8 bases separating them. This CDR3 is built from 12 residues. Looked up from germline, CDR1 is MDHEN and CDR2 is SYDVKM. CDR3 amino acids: CASSLVSVEQFF. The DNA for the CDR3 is TGTGCCAGCAGTTTAGTGTCTGTTGAGCAGTTCTTC.

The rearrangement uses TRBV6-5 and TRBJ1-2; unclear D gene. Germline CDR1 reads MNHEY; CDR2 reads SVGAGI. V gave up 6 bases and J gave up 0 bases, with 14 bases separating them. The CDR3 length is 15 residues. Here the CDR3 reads CASRAGLQPNYGYTF. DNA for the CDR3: TGTGCCAGCAGGGCTGGCCTCCAGCCTAACTATGGCTACACCTTC.

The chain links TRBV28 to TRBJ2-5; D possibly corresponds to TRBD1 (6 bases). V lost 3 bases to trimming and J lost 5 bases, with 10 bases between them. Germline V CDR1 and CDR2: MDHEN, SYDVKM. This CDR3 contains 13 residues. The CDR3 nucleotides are TGTGCCAGCAGTTTCCAGGGGCGGGAGACCCAGTACTTC. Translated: CASSFQGRETQYF.

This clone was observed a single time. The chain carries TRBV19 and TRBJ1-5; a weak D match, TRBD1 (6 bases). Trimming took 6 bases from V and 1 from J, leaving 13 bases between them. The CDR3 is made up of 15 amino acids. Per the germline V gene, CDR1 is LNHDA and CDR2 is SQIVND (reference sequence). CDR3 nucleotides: TGTGCCAGTAGCATTGCAGACAGGAGCAATCAGCCCCAGCATTTT. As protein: CASSIADRSNQPQHF. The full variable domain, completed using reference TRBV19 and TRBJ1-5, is DGGITQSPKYLFRKEGQNVTLSCEQNLNHDAMYWYRQDPGQGLRLIYYSQIVNDFQKGDIAEGYSVSREKKESFPLTVTSAQKNPTAFYLCASSIADRSNQPQHFGDGTRLSIL.

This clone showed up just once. CDR3 sequence reads: CASSLSLGQGIYEQYF. In nucleotides, the CDR3 is TGTGCCAGCAGCTTAAGCTTGGGGCAGGGAATCTACGAGCAGTACTTC. The J gene is TRBJ2-7, the V gene TRBV7-8; D perhaps matches TRBD1 (5 bases). The CDR3 has 16 amino acids. Germline CDR1 and CDR2: SGHVS and FQNEAQ. V lost 2 bases and J 3 bases, leaving 17 bases between the germline ends.

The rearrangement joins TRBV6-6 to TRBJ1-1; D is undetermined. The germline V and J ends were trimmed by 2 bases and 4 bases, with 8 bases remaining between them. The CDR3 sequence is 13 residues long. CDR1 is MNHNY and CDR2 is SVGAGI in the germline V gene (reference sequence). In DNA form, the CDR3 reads TGTGCCAGCAGTTACGTCGACGGCACTGAAGCTTTCTTT. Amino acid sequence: CASSYVDGTEAFF.

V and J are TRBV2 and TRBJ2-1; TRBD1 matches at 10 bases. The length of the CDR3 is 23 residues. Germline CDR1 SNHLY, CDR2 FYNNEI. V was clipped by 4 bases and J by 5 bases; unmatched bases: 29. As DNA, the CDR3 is TGTGCCAGCAGTGTACCGGGACAGGGGCCTGAAAGCGGGACCGGTTTATTGAACAATGAGCAGTTCTTC. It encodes CASSVPGQGPESGTGLLNNEQFF.

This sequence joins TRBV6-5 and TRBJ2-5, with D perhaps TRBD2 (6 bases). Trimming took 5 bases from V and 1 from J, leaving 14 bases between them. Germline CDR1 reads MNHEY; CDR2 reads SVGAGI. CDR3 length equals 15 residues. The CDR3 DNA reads TGTGCCAGCAGTAACCGCGGGGCGACCCAAGAGACCCAGTACTTC. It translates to CASSNRGATQETQYF.

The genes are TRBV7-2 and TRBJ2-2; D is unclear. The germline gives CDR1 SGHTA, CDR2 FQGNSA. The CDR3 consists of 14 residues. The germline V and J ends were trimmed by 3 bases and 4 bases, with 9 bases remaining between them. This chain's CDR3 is CASSFSLRTGELFF. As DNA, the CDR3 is TGTGCCAGCAGCTTTAGCCTCCGCACCGGGGAGCTGTTTTTT.

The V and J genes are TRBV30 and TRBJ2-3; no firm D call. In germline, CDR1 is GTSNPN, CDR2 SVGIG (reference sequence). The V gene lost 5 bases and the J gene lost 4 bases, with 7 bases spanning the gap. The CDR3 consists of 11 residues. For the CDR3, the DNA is TGTGCCTGGTTGCTAGCAGATACGCAGTATTTT. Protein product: CAWLLADTQYF.

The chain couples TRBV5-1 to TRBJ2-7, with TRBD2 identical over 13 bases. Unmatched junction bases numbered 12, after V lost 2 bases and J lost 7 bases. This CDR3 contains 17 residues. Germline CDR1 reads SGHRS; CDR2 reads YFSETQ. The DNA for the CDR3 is TGCGCCAGCAGCTTTGGACTAGCGGGAGCCGCCTACATGGAGCAGTACTTC. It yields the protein CASSFGLAGAAYMEQYF.

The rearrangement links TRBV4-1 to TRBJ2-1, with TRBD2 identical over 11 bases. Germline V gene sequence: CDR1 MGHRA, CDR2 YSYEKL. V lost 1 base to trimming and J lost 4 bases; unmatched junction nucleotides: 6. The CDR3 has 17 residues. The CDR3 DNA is TGCGCCAGCAGCCAAGGGGCTAGCGGGAGGTCTTACAATGAGCAGTTCTTC. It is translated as CASSQGASGRSYNEQFF.

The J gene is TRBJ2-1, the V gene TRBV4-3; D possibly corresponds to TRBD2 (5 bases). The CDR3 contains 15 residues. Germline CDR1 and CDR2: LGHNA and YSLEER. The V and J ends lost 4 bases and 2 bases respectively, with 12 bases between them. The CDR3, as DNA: TGCGCCAGCAGCCTGAGGACTGGAGCCTACAATGAGCAGTTCTTC. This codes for CASSLRTGAYNEQFF.

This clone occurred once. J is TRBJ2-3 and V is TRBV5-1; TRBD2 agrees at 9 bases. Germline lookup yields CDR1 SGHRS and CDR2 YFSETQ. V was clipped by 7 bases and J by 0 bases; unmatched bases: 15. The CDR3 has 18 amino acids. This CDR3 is CASSPRASGATSTDTQYF. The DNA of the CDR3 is TGCGCCAGCTCCCCTCGGGCTAGCGGGGCGACTAGCACAGATACGCAGTATTTT.